These T cell receptor beta chains were read from a single sample in a study of shared clonotypes between healthy human individuals. TCRdb's copy holds only in-frame clones and misses some; the assay was immunoSEQ multiplex PCR. The sample shows approximately 650,000 clones, 95% to 96% of them seen only once. Sequencing used naive CD8+ T cells sorted from blood. The receptor source for this set is a woman in her twenties or thirties in good health. Both conserved end residues are part of each CDR3. A D gene is named only where the DNA matches it firmly. Size values are once, few and many counts, or a class for expanded clones, and some rows have none.

-	TRBV11-2	-	TRBJ2-7	CATRGLANEQYF	TGTGCCACCAGGGGTTTGGCGAACGAGCAGTACTTC
-	TRBV4-1	once	TRBJ2-7	CASSQGDRSYEQYF	TGCGCCAGCAGCCAAGGTGACAGGTCCTACGAGCAGTACTTC
TRBD2	TRBV13	-	TRBJ2-5	CASSSLLAGPQETQYF	TGTGCCAGCAGCTCCCTACTAGCGGGCCCCCAAGAGACCCAGTACTTC
TRBD1	TRBV29-1	-	TRBJ2-7	CSAEQGGPREQYF	TGCAGCGCAGAACAGGGGGGCCCTCGCGAGCAGTACTTC
-	TRBV7-8	-	TRBJ1-4	CASSLVQQKTNEKLFF	TGTGCCAGCAGCTTAGTCCAACAGAAGACCAATGAAAAACTGTTTTTT
-	TRBV5-1	-	TRBJ2-7	CASSWGLHPYEQYF	TGCGCCAGCAGCTGGGGGCTCCACCCCTACGAGCAGTACTTC
TRBD1	TRBV27	-	TRBJ2-7	CASKAEPGQGFHEQYF	TGTGCCAGCAAAGCCGAACCGGGACAGGGGTTCCACGAGCAGTACTTC
-	TRBV10-3	-	TRBJ2-1	CAIKPYGDTNNEQFF	TGTGCCATCAAGCCCTATGGGGACACAAACAATGAGCAGTTCTTC
-	TRBV28	-	TRBJ1-3	CASSLYFLRASGNTIYF	TGTGCCAGCAGTTTATATTTCCTTCGGGCATCTGGAAACACCATATATTTT
-	TRBV10-3	-	TRBJ2-7	CAISEVYEQYF	TGTGCCATCAGTGAGGTATACGAGCAGTACTTC
-	TRBV27	few	TRBJ1-1	CASRTGPSDSEAFF	TGTGCCAGCAGAACCGGACCTTCGGACAGTGAAGCTTTCTTT
-	TRBV27	-	TRBJ1-5	CASSPGGQPQHF	TGTGCCAGCAGCCCGGGGGGTCAGCCCCAGCATTTT
-	TRBV5-4	-	TRBJ2-1	CASSLYFGFGNEQFF	TGTGCCAGCAGCTTGTATTTCGGGTTCGGCAATGAGCAGTTCTTC
TRBD2	TRBV7-6	-	TRBJ2-7	CASSPVGGSLDEQYF	TGTGCCAGCAGCCCAGTCGGGGGGAGTCTGGACGAGCAGTACTTC
-	TRBV19	-	TRBJ1-6	CASSMSGPAYNSPLHF	TGTGCCAGTAGTATGTCTGGACCCGCCTATAATTCACCCCTCCACTTT
-	TRBV11-3	-	TRBJ2-7	CASSLVGEAYEQYF	TGTGCCAGCAGCTTAGTTGGGGAAGCCTACGAGCAGTACTTC
-	TRBV27	-	TRBJ2-1	CASSLSAGGSYNEQFF	TGTGCCAGCAGTTTAAGTGCCGGGGGTTCCTACAATGAGCAGTTCTTC
-	TRBV5-6	-	TRBJ1-2	CASSLGGGKHYTF	TGTGCCAGCAGCTTGGGAGGGGGTAAACACTACACCTTC
-	TRBV5-5	-	TRBJ2-7	CASSLTPPQGNSYEQYF	TGTGCCAGCAGCTTGACTCCTCCACAGGGCAACTCCTACGAGCAGTACTTC
-	TRBV7-9	once	TRBJ2-7	CASSPGIGDHEQYF	TGTGCCAGCAGCCCTGGAATAGGGGATCACGAGCAGTACTTC